A selection of T cell receptor beta chains follows, all from one sample in a study of response to subunit inactivated influenza vaccine. From the RT-PCR reads, TCRdb called clonotypes with MiXCR, one entry per CDR3 protein. The table records around 250,000 distinct CDR3 sequences, approximately 12% of them present only once. Sequenced material: non-naive T cells sorted from PBMCs, taken 14 to 15 days before vaccination. These receptors were collected from a man aged 45 to 65 who received an inactivated influenza vaccine. The CDR3 runs from the conserved cysteine through the conserved F or W. The D gene is left open where the match is weak. Clone size appears in some rows only: once, few, many, or a class for an expanded clone.

CDR3aa	CDR3nt	d_gene	v_gene	j_gene	abundance
CASSIPGGHNEQFF	TGTGCCAGTAGTATTCCGGGGGGCCACAATGAGCAGTTCTTC	.	TRBV19	TRBJ2-1	few
CASSLATSSANTGELFF	TGTGCCAGCAGCTTAGCGACTAGCTCTGCGAACACCGGGGAGCTGTTTTTT	TRBD2	TRBV7-8	TRBJ2-2	.
CASSLQSGGTGELFF	TGCGCCAGCAGCTTGCAGTCGGGAGGCACCGGGGAGCTGTTTTTT	TRBD2	TRBV5-1	TRBJ2-2	many
CASRPGALSAEQYF	TGTGCCAGCAGGCCAGGGGCCCTGAGCGCCGAGCAGTACTTC	.	TRBV6-5	TRBJ2-7	few
CSARDVVGLAGLEQYF	TGCAGTGCTAGAGATGTCGTCGGGCTAGCGGGGCTCGAGCAGTACTTC	TRBD2	TRBV20-1	TRBJ2-7	.
CASRGEGFTGELFF	TGTGCCAGCAGGGGGGAGGGCTTCACCGGGGAGCTGTTTTTT	TRBD2	TRBV12-3/TRBV12-4	TRBJ2-2	.
CSARDQGPSGGTKNIQYF	TGCAGTGCTAGAGACCAAGGTCCAAGCGGGGGAACCAAAAACATTCAGTACTTC	TRBD2	TRBV20-1	TRBJ2-4	few
CASSVRPEPYEKLFF	TGTGCCAGCAGCGTGAGACCCGAGCCGTATGAAAAACTGTTTTTT	.	TRBV9	TRBJ1-4	few
CASSSWTDGQPQHF	TGTGCCAGCAGCTCCTGGACAGATGGGCAGCCCCAGCATTTT	.	TRBV7-2	TRBJ1-5	.
CASSMTSAAYEQYF	TGTGCCAGCAGTATGACTAGCGCCGCCTACGAGCAGTACTTC	TRBD2	TRBV12-3/TRBV12-4	TRBJ2-7	few
CASWSSGRSNEQFF	TGTGCCAGCTGGTCTAGCGGGAGAAGCAATGAGCAGTTCTTC	TRBD2	TRBV6-2/TRBV6-3	TRBJ2-1	few
CASRGTSGTPLRSYNEQFF	TGTGCCAGCAGGGGGACTAGCGGGACCCCCTTGCGGTCCTACAATGAGCAGTTCTTC	TRBD2	TRBV28	TRBJ2-1	few
CASSGRGAGGLYEQFF	TGTGCCAGCAGCGGACGGGGAGCGGGGGGGCTCTATGAGCAGTTCTTC	TRBD2	TRBV7-8	TRBJ2-1	few
CASSKRRDSSNNEQFF	TGTGCCAGCAGTAAACGCCGGGACAGCTCGAACAATGAGCAGTTCTTC	TRBD1	TRBV6-1	TRBJ2-1	few
CASSRLIVAAGELFF	TGTGCCAGCAGTCGGCTTATAGTGGCAGCCGGGGAGCTGTTTTTT	.	TRBV12-3/TRBV12-4	TRBJ2-2	few
CAISDGGQGLRETQYF	TGTGCCATCAGTGATGGAGGACAGGGGTTGAGGGAGACCCAGTACTTC	TRBD1	TRBV10-3	TRBJ2-5	few
CASSQDWGAGSEAFF	TGTGCCAGCAGCCAAGATTGGGGGGCAGGTTCAGAAGCTTTCTTT	.	TRBV3-1	TRBJ1-1	few
CASSRDGSYGYTF	TGTGCCAGTAGTAGAGACGGAAGCTATGGCTACACCTTC	.	TRBV19	TRBJ1-2	.
CAWSPLAHQPQHF	TGTGCCTGGAGTCCCCTTGCCCATCAGCCCCAGCATTTT	.	TRBV30	TRBJ1-5	few
CSARGQGASLRPQHF	TGCAGTGCTAGAGGACAGGGGGCGAGTTTACGGCCCCAGCATTTT	TRBD1	TRBV20-1	TRBJ1-5	.
CASRDRLSNEKLFF	TGTGCCAGCCGGGACAGATTGTCTAATGAAAAACTGTTTTTT	TRBD1	TRBV25-1	TRBJ1-4	.
CASSHLGRDGSF	TGTGCCAGCAGCCATCTAGGCCGGGACGGATCCTTC	.	TRBV11-2	TRBJ2-7	few
CASSLALFNEQFF	TGTGCCAGCAGCTTGGCTCTTTTCAATGAGCAGTTCTTC	.	TRBV5-4	TRBJ2-1	many
CSARGAAAYEQYF	TGCAGTGCTAGGGGAGCGGCTGCCTACGAGCAGTACTTC	.	TRBV20-1	TRBJ2-7	.
CASSHTSGSTDTQYF	TGTGCCAGCAGCCATACTAGCGGAAGCACAGATACGCAGTATTTT	TRBD2	TRBV6-1	TRBJ2-3	once
CASRVNRDRAYEQYF	TGTGCCAGCAGGGTTAACCGGGACAGGGCGTACGAGCAGTACTTC	TRBD1	TRBV6-1	TRBJ2-7	few
CASSLAGSQGHEQFF	TGCGCCAGCAGCTTGGCGGGATCCCAAGGCCATGAGCAGTTCTTC	.	TRBV5-1	TRBJ2-1	many
CSARDLARDTQYF	TGCAGTGCTAGAGATCTAGCAAGAGATACGCAGTATTTT	.	TRBV20-1	TRBJ2-3	many